This T cell receptor beta chain was sequenced for a study of blood T cell repertoires in COVID-19. In assigning cohorts, the study relied on participant-reported clinical history. CDR3 length: 16 amino acids. V dropped 5 bases and J dropped 7 bases, with 19 bases sitting between them. From germline, CDR1 is KGHDR and CDR2 SFDVKD. Original methodology: Researchers report that nucleated cell counts were estimated from reference gene primer amplification. Produced via immunoSEQ multiplex PCR; TCRdb's table is partial and in-frame only. The V and J calls and the clone size are those of that table, but D and trimming were determined from the DNA. Here the sample spans approximately 210,000 clones, around nine tenths being singletons. This clone has only one observation.

The sequenced sample consisted of PBMCs or T cells enriched from blood (not recorded which). This chain links TRBV24-1 with TRBJ1-4; D is uncertain. This receptor was taken from a man aged 25 to 45 in a cohort exposed to, infected with or recovered from COVID-19 (not recorded which). This CDR3 is CATSAPREGLREKLFF. In nucleotides, the CDR3 is TGTGCCACCAGTGCCCCTCGGGAGGGCCTTCGTGAAAAACTGTTTTTT.